This entry concerns a single T cell receptor (beta chain). What it recognizes is unknown. This specimen comes from a study of T cell responses to AZD1222 COVID-19 vaccine. Overall study findings and caveats: White British ancestry dominated among donors, who included more females, and clonal diversity was possibly underestimated. Researchers took repertoire samples only after the peak T cell response had come.

This table comes from immunoSEQ multiplex PCR, and its TCRdb copy is limited to in-frame clones, with some not included. The sample shows some 130,000 clones, about nine tenths of them seen only once. The source material was peripheral blood, sampled on day 0 of AZD1222 vaccination. This clonotype was obtained from an adult in good health.

The CDR3, as DNA: TGTGCCAGCAGATCGGGACTGGGGGGGGCAGATACGCAGTATTTT. It encodes CASRSGLGGADTQYF. The chain is built from TRBV7-2 and TRBJ2-3; TRBD2 matches at 7 bases. Germline V gene data show CDR1 as SGHTA and CDR2 as FQGNSA. The J segment lost 4 bases and the V segment lost 6 bases, leaving 10 bases of the junction unmatched. CDR3 length: 15 residues. Supplemented by reference TRBV7-2 and TRBJ2-3, the full variable domain reads GAGVSQSPSNKVTEKGKDVELRCDPISGHTALYWYRQSLGQGLEFLIYFQGNSAPDKSGLPSDRFSAERTGGSVSTLTIQRTQQEDSAVYLCASRSGLGGADTQYFGPGTRLTVL.